This is a list of T cell receptor beta chains from one sample in a study of T cells in Graves' hyperthyroidism and ophthalmopathy. One entry per CDR3 protein, called by TCRdb with MiXCR from the multiplex PCR reads. In the table there are about 560,000 distinct CDR3 sequences, 16% of which are singletons. Sequenced material: blood. These receptors all stem from a woman under 30 with Graves' hyperthyroidism. CDR3s include the opening cysteine and the closing phenylalanine or tryptophan. The D gene is left open where the match is weak. A row's size may be missing; if present it is once, few, many or a size class.

TRBV13	-	many	TRBJ2-1	TGTGCCAGCAGCTCGCATTTTAATGAGCAGTTCTTC	CASSSHFNEQFF
TRBV7-7	TRBD2	-	TRBJ2-5	TGTGCTAGCAGCTTATTTACGCGGGGGGGCTCAGAGACCCAGTACTTC	CASSLFTRGGSETQYF
TRBV11-3	-	many	TRBJ1-1	TGTGCCAGCAGCTTAGTAGTCAGCTATGAAGCTTTCTTT	CASSLVVSYEAFF
TRBV12-3/TRBV12-4	-	many	TRBJ2-1	TGTGCCATCTCCCCCTACAATGAGCAGTTCTTC	CAISPYNEQFF
TRBV7-8	-	-	TRBJ1-4	TGTGCCAGCAGCGAGTGGGCGGCTAATGAAAAACTGTTTTTT	CASSEWAANEKLFF
TRBV2	TRBD1	many	TRBJ1-2	TGTGCCAGCAGAGACAGGGGGCAAGGGTATGGCTACACCTTC	CASRDRGQGYGYTF
TRBV30	-	-	TRBJ2-1	TGTGCCTGTCCTACAAGAGGAGGGAAAAGCTCCTACAATGAGCAGTTCTTC	CACPTRGGKSSYNEQFF
TRBV10-1	-	many	TRBJ1-4	TGCGCCAGCAGCATTGACGGGAATGAAAAACTGTTTTTT	CASSIDGNEKLFF
TRBV20-1	-	-	TRBJ2-4	TGCAGTGCTACCGAGGGGTCCAAAAACATTCAGTACTTC	CSATEGSKNIQYF
TRBV6-1	-	few	TRBJ1-3	TGTGCCAGCAGGAACGGACCCGGCTCTGGAAACACCATATATTTT	CASRNGPGSGNTIYF
TRBV11-2	-	many	TRBJ2-3	TGTGCCAGCAGCTTAGAGCAAAGGGATACGCAGTATTTT	CASSLEQRDTQYF
TRBV7-2	TRBD2	many	TRBJ2-7	TGTGCCAGCAGACCCAGACTTGGCGGGAGCTCCTACGAGCAGTACTTC	CASRPRLGGSSYEQYF
TRBV9	-	few	TRBJ2-5	TGTGCCAGCAGCGTCCAGGGGAGAGAGACCCAGTACTTC	CASSVQGRETQYF
TRBV29-1	-	many	TRBJ2-5	TGCAGCGTTCCCGGGGGTCTGAGGAGGCAAGAGACCCAGTACTTC	CSVPGGLRRQETQYF
TRBV5-4	-	few	TRBJ2-5	TGTGCCAGCAGCCGAGGGGTATCCCAAGAGACCCAGTACTTC	CASSRGVSQETQYF
TRBV13	-	many	TRBJ2-3	TGTGCCAGCAGTTTAAGAGGGGGCACAGATACGCAGTATTTT	CASSLRGGTDTQYF
TRBV29-1	-	few	TRBJ1-2	TGCAGCGCTCGCGGGGAGGGTGGTGGCTACACCTTC	CSARGEGGGYTF
TRBV20-1	-	many	TRBJ1-5	TGCAGTGCTAGTTCCAGGGGTAGTAATCAGCCCCAGCATTTT	CSASSRGSNQPQHF
TRBV11-2	TRBD1	-	TRBJ2-3	TGTGCCAGCAGCACCAGGACAGGGGGCGTTTCCACTAGCACAGATACGCAGTATTTT	CASSTRTGGVSTSTDTQYF
TRBV20-1	-	-	TRBJ1-4	TGCAGTGCTAGAGATATCAGCGGTGGACTGTTTTTT	CSARDISGGLFF
TRBV5-1	TRBD2	-	TRBJ2-1	TGCGCCAGCAGTCTCTCACTAGCGGGGGGGGTGGACAATGAGCAGTTCTTC	CASSLSLAGGVDNEQFF
TRBV20-1	-	few	TRBJ1-2	TGCAGTGCTAGCCCAGGGAAGGCTAACTATGGCTACACCTTC	CSASPGKANYGYTF
TRBV20-1	-	few	TRBJ1-1	TGCAGTGCTGCCGGGACACTCGGTGGAAACACTGAAGCTTTCTTT	CSAAGTLGGNTEAFF
TRBV7-8	-	-	TRBJ1-5	TGTGCCAGCAGCTTAGCCCCTCGGGACGGATTTGGCAATCAGCCCCAGCATTTT	CASSLAPRDGFGNQPQHF
TRBV29-1	TRBD2	-	TRBJ2-1	TGCAGCGTTGAGGGACTAGCGGGGGCCTGGGGCTCCTACAATGAGCAGTTCTTC	CSVEGLAGAWGSYNEQFF
TRBV10-3	-	few	TRBJ1-5	TGTGCCATCAGTGAGTCCCCAGGGGCGGACAATCAGCCCCAGCATTTT	CAISESPGADNQPQHF
TRBV4-3	-	-	TRBJ1-2	TGCGCCAGCAGCCGAGATGGGGGGGGAAACTATGGCTACACCTTC	CASSRDGGGNYGYTF
TRBV29-1	-	few	TRBJ1-3	TGCAGCGTCCGAACAGGAGGCTCTGGAAACACCATATATTTT	CSVRTGGSGNTIYF
TRBV7-3	TRBD1	few	TRBJ2-7	TGTGCCAGCAGCCCATCCCAGGGGGCTTACGAGCAGTACTTC	CASSPSQGAYEQYF
TRBV28	TRBD1	many	TRBJ2-7	TGTGCCAGCAGGCGGACAGGGGCATCCTACGAGCAGTACTTC	CASRRTGASYEQYF
TRBV19	-	-	TRBJ2-1	TGTGCCAGCCCAAGGACTCCCCGGCAATACAATGAGCAGTTCTTC	CASPRTPRQYNEQFF
TRBV6-1	TRBD2	-	TRBJ2-7	TGTGCCACCAGTGATTTTACAGCGGGGGTAGTGGAGCAGTACTTC	CATSDFTAGVVEQYF
TRBV30	-	-	TRBJ1-5	TGTGCCTGGGGCGGCGGGGGGCCCCAGCATTTT	CAWGGGGPQHF
TRBV20-1	-	many	TRBJ1-5	TGCAGTGCTAGAGATTTCGGGCAGCCCCAGCATTTT	CSARDFGQPQHF
TRBV12-3/TRBV12-4	-	many	TRBJ2-6	TGTGCCAGCAAAGACCCCTCTGGGGCCAACGTCCTGACTTTC	CASKDPSGANVLTF
TRBV9	-	few	TRBJ2-3	TGTGCCAGCAGCCCGGAGGGTCCTAAAACTTATACGCAGTATTTT	CASSPEGPKTYTQYF
TRBV29-1	TRBD1	few	TRBJ2-1	TGCAGCGTTTCCAGGGGGCGCTTCAATGAGCAGTTCTTC	CSVSRGRFNEQFF